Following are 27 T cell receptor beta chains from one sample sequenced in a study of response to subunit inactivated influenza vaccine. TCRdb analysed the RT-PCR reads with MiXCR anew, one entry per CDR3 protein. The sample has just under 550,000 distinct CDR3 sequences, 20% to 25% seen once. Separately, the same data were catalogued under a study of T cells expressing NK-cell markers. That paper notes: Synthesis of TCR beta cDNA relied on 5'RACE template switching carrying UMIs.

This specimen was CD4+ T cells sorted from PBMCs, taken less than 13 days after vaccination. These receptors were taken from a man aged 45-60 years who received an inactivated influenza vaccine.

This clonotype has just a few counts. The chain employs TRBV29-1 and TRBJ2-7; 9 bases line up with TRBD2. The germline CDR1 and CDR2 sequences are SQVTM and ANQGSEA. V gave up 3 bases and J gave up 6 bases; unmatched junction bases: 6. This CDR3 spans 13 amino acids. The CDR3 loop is CSVENGLASEQYF. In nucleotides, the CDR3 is TGCAGCGTTGAGAACGGACTAGCGAGCGAGCAGTACTTC.

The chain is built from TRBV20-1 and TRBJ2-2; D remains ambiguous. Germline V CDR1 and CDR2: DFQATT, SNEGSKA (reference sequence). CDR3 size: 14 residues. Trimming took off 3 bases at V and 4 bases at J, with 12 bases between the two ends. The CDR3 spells CSASGFVGTGELFF. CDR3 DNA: TGCAGTGCTAGTGGGTTTGTGGGCACCGGGGAGCTGTTTTTT.

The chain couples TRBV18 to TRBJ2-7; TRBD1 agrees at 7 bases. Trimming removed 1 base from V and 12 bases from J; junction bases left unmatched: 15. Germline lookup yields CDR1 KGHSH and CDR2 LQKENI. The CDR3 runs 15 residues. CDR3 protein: CASSPRQGIGHHRYF. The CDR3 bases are TGTGCCAGCTCACCACGACAGGGAATTGGCCATCACCGGTACTTC. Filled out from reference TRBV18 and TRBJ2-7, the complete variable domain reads NAGVMQNPRHLVRRRGQEARLRCSPMKGHSHVYWYRQLPEEGLKFMVYLQKENIIDESGMPKERFSAEFPKEGPSILRIQQVVRGDSAAYFCASSPRQGIGHHRYFGPGTRLTVT.

CDR3: CASSRQGALTGELFF. CDR3 bases: TGTGCCAGCAGTCGACAGGGGGCCCTCACCGGGGAGCTGTTTTTT. The genes are TRBV12-3 or TRBV12-4 and TRBJ2-2, with TRBD1 matching 10 bases. CDR3 size: 15 residues. Unmatched junction bases numbered 4, after V lost 5 bases and J lost 4 bases.

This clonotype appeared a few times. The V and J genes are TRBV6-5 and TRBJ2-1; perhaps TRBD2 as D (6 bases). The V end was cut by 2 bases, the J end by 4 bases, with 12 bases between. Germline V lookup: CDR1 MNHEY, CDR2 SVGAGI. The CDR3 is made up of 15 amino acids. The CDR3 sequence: CASSYGLPTYNEQFF. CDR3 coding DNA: TGTGCCAGCAGTTACGGACTACCGACATACAATGAGCAGTTCTTC.

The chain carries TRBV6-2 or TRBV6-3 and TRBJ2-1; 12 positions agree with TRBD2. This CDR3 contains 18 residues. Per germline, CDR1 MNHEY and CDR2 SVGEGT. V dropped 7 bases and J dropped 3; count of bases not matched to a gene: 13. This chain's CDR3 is CASTTILTSGGYYNEQFF. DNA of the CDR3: TGTGCCAGCACCACAATTCTCACTAGCGGGGGGTACTACAATGAGCAGTTCTTC.

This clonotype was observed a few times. The CDR3 DNA sequence: TGCAGCGCCCAGACAGGGGCTAGTACACCCCTCCACTTT. Protein product: CSAQTGASTPLHF. V gene TRBV29-1 combines with J gene TRBJ1-6; 8 positions match TRBD1. CDR1 SQVTM and CDR2 ANQGSEA come from the germline V gene. Trimming removed 7 bases from V and 11 bases from J; junction bases left unmatched: 10. This CDR3 has 13 amino acids.

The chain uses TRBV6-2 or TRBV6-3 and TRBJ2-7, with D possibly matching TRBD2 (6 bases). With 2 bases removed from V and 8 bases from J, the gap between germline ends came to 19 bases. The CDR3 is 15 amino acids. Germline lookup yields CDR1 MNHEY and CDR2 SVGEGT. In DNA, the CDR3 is TGTGCCAGCAGTTACAGGTATTCCGAGCGGGTCAAGCAGTACTTC. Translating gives CASSYRYSERVKQYF.

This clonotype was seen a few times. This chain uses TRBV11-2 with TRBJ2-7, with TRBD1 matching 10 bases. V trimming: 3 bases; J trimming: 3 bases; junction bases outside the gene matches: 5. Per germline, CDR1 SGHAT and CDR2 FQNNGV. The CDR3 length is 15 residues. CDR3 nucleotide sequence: TGTGCCAGCAGCTTTAGGTGGGACAGGGGCTACGAGCAGTACTTC. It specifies CASSFRWDRGYEQYF.

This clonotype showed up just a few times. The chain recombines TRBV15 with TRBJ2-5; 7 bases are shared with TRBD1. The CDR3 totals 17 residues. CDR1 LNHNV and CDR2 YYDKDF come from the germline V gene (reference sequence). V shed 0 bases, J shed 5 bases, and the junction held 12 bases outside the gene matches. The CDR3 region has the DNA TGTGCCACCAGCAGAGAGATAGGGGGCGCGAGGTTGGAGACCCAGTACTTC. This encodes CATSREIGGARLETQYF. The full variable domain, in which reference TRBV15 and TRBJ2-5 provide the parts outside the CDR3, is DAMVIQNPRYQVTQFGKPVTLSCSQTLNHNVMYWYQQKSSQAPKLLFHYYDKDFNNEADTPDNFQSRRPNTSFCFLDIRSPGLGDTAMYLCATSREIGGARLETQYFGPGTRLLVL.

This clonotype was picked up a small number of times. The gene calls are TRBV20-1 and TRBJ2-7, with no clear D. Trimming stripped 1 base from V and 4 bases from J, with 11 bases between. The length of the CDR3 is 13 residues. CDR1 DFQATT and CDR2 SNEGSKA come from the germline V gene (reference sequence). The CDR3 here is CSARVESSYEQYF. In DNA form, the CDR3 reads TGCAGTGCTAGAGTGGAGTCATCATACGAGCAGTACTTC.

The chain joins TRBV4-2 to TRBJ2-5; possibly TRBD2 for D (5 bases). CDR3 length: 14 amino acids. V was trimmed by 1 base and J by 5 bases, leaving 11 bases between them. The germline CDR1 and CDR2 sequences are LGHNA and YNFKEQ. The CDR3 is CASSQAFRGETQYF. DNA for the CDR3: TGTGCCAGCAGCCAAGCCTTCCGAGGGGAGACCCAGTACTTC.

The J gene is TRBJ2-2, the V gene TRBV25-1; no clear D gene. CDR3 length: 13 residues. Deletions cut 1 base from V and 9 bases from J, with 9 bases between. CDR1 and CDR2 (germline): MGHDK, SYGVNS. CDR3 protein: CASSEFGGRELFF. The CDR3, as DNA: TGTGCCAGCAGTGAATTTGGCGGCCGGGAGCTGTTTTTT.

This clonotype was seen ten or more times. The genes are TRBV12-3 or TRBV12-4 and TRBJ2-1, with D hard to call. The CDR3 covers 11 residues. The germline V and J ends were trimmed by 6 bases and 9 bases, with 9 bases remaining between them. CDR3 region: CASSRLGEQFF. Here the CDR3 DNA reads TGTGCCAGCAGCCGGCTAGGTGAGCAGTTCTTC.

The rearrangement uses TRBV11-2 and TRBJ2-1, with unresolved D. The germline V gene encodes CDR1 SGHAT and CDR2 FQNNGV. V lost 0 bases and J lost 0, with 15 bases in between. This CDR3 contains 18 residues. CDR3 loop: CASSLDSVPGGSYNEQFF. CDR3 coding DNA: TGTGCCAGCAGCTTAGATAGTGTGCCGGGCGGCTCCTACAATGAGCAGTTCTTC. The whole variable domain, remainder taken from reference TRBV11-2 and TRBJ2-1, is EAGVAQSPRYKIIEKRQSVAFWCNPISGHATLYWYQQILGQGPKLLIQFQNNGVVDDSQLPKDRFSAERLKGVDSTLKIQPAKLEDSAVYLCASSLDSVPGGSYNEQFFGPGTRLTVL.

The CDR3 protein is CASSLGTSGRYFSYNEQFF. CDR3 nucleotide sequence: TGCGCCAGCAGCTTGGGCACTAGCGGGAGGTACTTCTCCTACAATGAGCAGTTCTTC. The rearrangement uses TRBV5-1 and TRBJ2-1; 12 bases are shared with TRBD2. Germline trimming cut 0 bases from V and 0 bases from J; bases unmatched to any gene: 7. The CDR3 length is 19 residues. Germline loops: CDR1 SGHRS, CDR2 YFSETQ.

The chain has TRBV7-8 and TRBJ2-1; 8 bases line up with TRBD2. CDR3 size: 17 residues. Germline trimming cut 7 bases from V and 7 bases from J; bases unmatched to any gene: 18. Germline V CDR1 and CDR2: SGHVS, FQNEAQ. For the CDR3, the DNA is TGTGCCAGCACCAACCCCAGAGCGGGGGAACCGATTAATGAGCAGTTCTTC. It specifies CASTNPRAGEPINEQFF.

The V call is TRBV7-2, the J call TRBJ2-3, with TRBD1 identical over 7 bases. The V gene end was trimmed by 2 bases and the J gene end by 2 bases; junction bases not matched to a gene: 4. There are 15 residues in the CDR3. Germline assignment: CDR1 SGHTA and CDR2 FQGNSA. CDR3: CASSLWGTVTDTQYF. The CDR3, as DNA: TGTGCCAGCAGCTTATGGGGGACAGTCACAGATACGCAGTATTTT.

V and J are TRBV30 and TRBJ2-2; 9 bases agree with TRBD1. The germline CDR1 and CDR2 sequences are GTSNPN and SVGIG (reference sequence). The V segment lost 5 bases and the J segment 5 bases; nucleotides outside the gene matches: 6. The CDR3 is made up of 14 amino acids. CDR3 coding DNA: TGTGCCTGGCTGGGACAGGGTTATACCGGGGAGCTGTTTTTT. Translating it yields CAWLGQGYTGELFF.

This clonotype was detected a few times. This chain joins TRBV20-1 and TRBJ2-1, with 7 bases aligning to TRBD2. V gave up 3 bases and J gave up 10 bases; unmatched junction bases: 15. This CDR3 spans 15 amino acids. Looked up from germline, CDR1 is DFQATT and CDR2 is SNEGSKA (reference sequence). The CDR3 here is CSARGGLAAVGEQFF. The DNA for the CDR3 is TGCAGTGCTAGGGGCGGGCTAGCGGCAGTCGGCGAGCAGTTCTTC.

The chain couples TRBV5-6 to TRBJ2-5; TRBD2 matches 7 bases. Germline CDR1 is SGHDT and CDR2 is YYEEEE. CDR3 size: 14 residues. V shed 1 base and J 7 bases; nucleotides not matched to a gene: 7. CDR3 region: CASSLSTSVGTQYF. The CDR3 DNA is TGTGCCAGCAGCTTGTCTACTAGCGTTGGGACCCAGTACTTC.

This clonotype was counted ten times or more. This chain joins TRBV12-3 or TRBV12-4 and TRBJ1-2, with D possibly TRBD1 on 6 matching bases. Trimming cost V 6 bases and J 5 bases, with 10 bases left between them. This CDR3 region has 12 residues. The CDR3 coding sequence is TGTGCCAGCAGCGAGGACAGTTATGGCTACACCTTC. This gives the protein CASSEDSYGYTF.

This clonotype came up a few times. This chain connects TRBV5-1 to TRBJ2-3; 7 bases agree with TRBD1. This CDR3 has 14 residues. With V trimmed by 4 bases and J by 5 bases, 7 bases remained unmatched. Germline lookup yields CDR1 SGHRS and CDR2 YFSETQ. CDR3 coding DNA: TGCGCCAGCAGCCCAACAGGGGTTGGAGATACGCAGTATTTT. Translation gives CASSPTGVGDTQYF.

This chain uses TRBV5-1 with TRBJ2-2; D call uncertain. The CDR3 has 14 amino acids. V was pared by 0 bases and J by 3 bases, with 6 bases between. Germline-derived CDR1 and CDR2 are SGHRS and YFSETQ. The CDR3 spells CASSLELYTGELFF. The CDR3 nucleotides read TGCGCCAGCAGCTTGGAACTGTACACCGGGGAGCTGTTTTTT.

The CDR3 sequence: CSAPRPQGVKDTQYF. The DNA of the CDR3 is TGCAGTGCCCCAAGGCCACAGGGGGTCAAGGATACGCAGTATTTT. The V call is TRBV20-1, the J call TRBJ2-3, with 8 bases matching TRBD1. The CDR3 runs to 15 residues. Per the germline V gene, CDR1 is DFQATT and CDR2 is SNEGSKA (reference sequence). The junction had 14 bases not matched to a gene; V was cut back by 6 bases and J by 6 bases.

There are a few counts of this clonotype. The CDR3 sequence is CASSWDTRRSYEQYF. CDR3 DNA sequence: TGTGCCAGCAGTTGGGACACCAGGAGGTCCTACGAGCAGTACTTC. This chain connects TRBV28 to TRBJ2-7; D may be TRBD1 (6 bases). In germline, CDR1 is MDHEN, CDR2 SYDVKM. The V end was cut by 4 bases, the J end by 1 base, with 14 bases between. This CDR3 comprises 15 residues.

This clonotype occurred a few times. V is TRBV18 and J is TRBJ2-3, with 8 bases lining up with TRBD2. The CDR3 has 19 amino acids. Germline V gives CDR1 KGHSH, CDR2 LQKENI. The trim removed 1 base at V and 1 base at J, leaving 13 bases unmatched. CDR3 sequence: CASSPRRGAVTIGTDTQYF. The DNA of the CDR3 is TGTGCCAGCTCACCACGGCGGGGGGCCGTCACGATCGGCACAGATACGCAGTATTTT.